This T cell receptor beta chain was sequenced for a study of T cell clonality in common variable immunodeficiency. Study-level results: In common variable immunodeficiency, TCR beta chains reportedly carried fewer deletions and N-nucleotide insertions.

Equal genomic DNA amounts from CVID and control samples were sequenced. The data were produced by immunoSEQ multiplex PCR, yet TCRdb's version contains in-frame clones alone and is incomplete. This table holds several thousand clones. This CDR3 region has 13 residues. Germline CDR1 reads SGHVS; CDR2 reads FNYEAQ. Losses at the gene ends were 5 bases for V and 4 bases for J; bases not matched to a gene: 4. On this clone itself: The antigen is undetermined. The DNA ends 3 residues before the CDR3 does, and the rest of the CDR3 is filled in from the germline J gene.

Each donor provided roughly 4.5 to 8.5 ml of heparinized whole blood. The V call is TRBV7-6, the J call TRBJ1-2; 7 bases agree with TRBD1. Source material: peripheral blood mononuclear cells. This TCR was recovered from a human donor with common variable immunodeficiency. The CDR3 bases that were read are TGTGCCAGCAGCCTGGGACAGCTCTATGGC. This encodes CASSLGQLYG. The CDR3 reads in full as CASSLGQLYGYTF.